The 27 T cell receptor beta chains reported below all come from one sample, sequenced in a study of PD-L1 blockade in urothelial cancer. The sample's time point: pretreatment peripheral blood. Profiling relied on immunoSEQ multiplex PCR, and the TCRdb table lists in-frame clones only, not all of them. The sample lists under 40,000 clones, 65% to 90% occurring once. The source material was PBMCs, sampled around atezolizumab (anti-PD-L1) treatment. The receptors shown here come from a man aged 60-69 years with urothelial cancer.

The chain has TRBV28 and TRBJ1-1; 7 bases are a match to TRBD1. CDR1 is MDHEN and CDR2 is SYDVKM in the germline V gene. The V segment lost 6 bases and the J segment 3 bases; nucleotides outside the gene matches: 13. The CDR3 contains 16 residues. This CDR3 reads CASRTSTGSGHTEAFF. CDR3 sequence (DNA): TGTGCCAGCAGAACCTCGACAGGGTCCGGTCACACTGAAGCTTTCTTT.

The J gene is TRBJ2-7, the V gene TRBV14; TRBD2 is a possible D gene (5 bases). This CDR3 contains 15 residues. Germline loops: CDR1 SGHDN, CDR2 FVKESK. V was clipped by 4 bases and J by 5 bases, with 18 bases between them. CDR3 loop: CASSLRKPVRDEQYF. The CDR3 DNA is TGTGCCAGCAGCCTCCGCAAACCGGTGCGGGACGAGCAGTACTTC.

The chain recombines TRBV28 with TRBJ1-2; a possible D gene is TRBD1 (5 bases). V lost 5 bases and J 8 bases, leaving 21 bases between the germline ends. The CDR3 spans 15 residues. From germline, CDR1 is MDHEN and CDR2 SYDVKM. CDR3 DNA sequence: TGTGCCAGCAGTGATCCGGGACTGCGATCTGACGGCTACACCTTC. Translation: CASSDPGLRSDGYTF.

The chain couples TRBV2 to TRBJ1-2; 9 nucleotides line up with TRBD1. CDR1 SNHLY and CDR2 FYNNEI come from the germline V gene. The CDR3 totals 14 residues. V trimming: 5 bases; J trimming: 8 bases; junction bases outside the gene matches: 9. DNA for the CDR3: TGTGCCAGCAGTTCGGGACAGGGCGCGAGAGGCTACACCTTC. Translated, it gives CASSSGQGARGYTF.

This clone was counted once. The genes are TRBV6-5 and TRBJ2-7; perhaps TRBD2 as D (6 bases). The J call could be wrong; TRBJ2-5 is a better fit for the DNA end. Germline V lookup: CDR1 MNHEY, CDR2 SVGAGI. The CDR3 contains 14 residues. The CDR3 loop reads CASSDQLAGETQYF. The CDR3, as DNA: TGTGCCAGCAGCGACCAACTAGCCGGGGAGACCCAGTACTTC.

V usage is TRBV2 and J usage is TRBJ1-2, with 9 bases that match TRBD1. Germline CDR1 SNHLY, CDR2 FYNNEI. The CDR3 is 15 residues long. The J segment lost 5 bases and the V segment lost 1 base, leaving 5 bases of the junction unmatched. The CDR3 spells CASSEGTGAFYGYTF. For the CDR3, the DNA is TGTGCCAGCAGTGAAGGGACAGGGGCCTTTTATGGCTACACCTTC.

This rearrangement joins TRBV5-6 to TRBJ2-7; D remains ambiguous. Germline-derived CDR1 and CDR2 are SGHDT and YYEEEE. V was clipped by 4 bases and J by 0 bases, with 5 bases between them. The CDR3 consists of 12 residues. In nucleotides, the CDR3 is TGTGCCAGCAGCAGACTCTCCTACGAGCAGTACTTC. Protein: CASSRLSYEQYF.

The rearrangement joins TRBV19 to TRBJ1-3; D gene ambiguous. Trimming pared 9 bases from V and 0 bases from J, leaving 21 bases between. The V gene's germline CDR1 is LNHDA and CDR2 SQIVND (reference sequence). CDR3 size: 17 residues. CDR3 coding DNA: TGTGCCAGCCAAGCCCCGAGGGCGGCAAACTCTGGAAACACCATATATTTT. Its translation is CASQAPRAANSGNTIYF. The entire variable domain, with the rest obtained from reference TRBV19 and TRBJ1-3, is as follows: DGGITQSPKYLFRKEGQNVTLSCEQNLNHDAMYWYRQDPGQGLRLIYYSQIVNDFQKGDIAEGYSVSREKKESFPLTVTSAQKNPTAFYLCASQAPRAANSGNTIYFGEGSWLTVV.

The chain is built from TRBV5-1 and TRBJ2-5; maybe TRBD2 (6 bases). Trimming took off 3 bases at V and 4 bases at J, with 16 bases between the two ends. Germline values: CDR1 SGHRS, CDR2 YFSETQ. The CDR3 contains 15 residues. The CDR3 here is CASSSAPGVAETQYF. In nucleotides, the CDR3 is TGCGCCAGCAGCTCGGCCCCGGGGGTCGCAGAGACCCAGTACTTC.

The chain links TRBV7-2 to TRBJ1-6; the match to TRBD1 covers 7 bases. The CDR3 spans 13 residues. Germline V gene data show CDR1 as SGHTA and CDR2 as FQGNSA. V shed 8 bases and J 14 bases; nucleotides not matched to a gene: 12. The CDR3 loop is CASHRQGAEALHF. The CDR3 DNA sequence: TGTGCCAGCCATAGACAGGGAGCAGAAGCCCTCCACTTT.

The chain recombines TRBV14 with TRBJ1-2; 11 nucleotides align to TRBD1. The germline CDR1 and CDR2 sequences are SGHDN and FVKESK. This CDR3 is 19 amino acids long. The junction had 13 bases not matched to a gene; V was cut back by 2 bases and J by 2 bases. CDR3 region: CASSQRPGQGDADNYGYTF. CDR3 DNA sequence: TGTGCCAGCAGCCAACGGCCGGGACAGGGGGACGCCGACAACTATGGCTACACCTTC.

The chain recombines TRBV19 with TRBJ2-5; 9 bases match TRBD2. This CDR3 is built from 17 residues. Losses at the gene ends were 5 bases for V and 5 bases for J; bases not matched to a gene: 15. Germline V gives CDR1 LNHDA, CDR2 SQIVND (reference sequence). Here the CDR3 DNA reads TGTGCCAGTAGTGGGCGGGGGGGCCAGGCACAATCGGAGACCCAGTACTTC. Residues: CASSGRGGQAQSETQYF.

V gene TRBV9 combines with J gene TRBJ1-4; D might be TRBD1 (6 bases). V dropped 5 bases and J dropped 7 bases, with 12 bases sitting between them. The germline V gene encodes CDR1 SGDLS and CDR2 YYNGEE. The CDR3 extends over 13 amino acids. The CDR3 loop is CASSRGKSEKLFF. The CDR3 DNA reads TGTGCCAGCAGTAGGGGGAAATCTGAAAAACTGTTTTTT.

V and J are TRBV7-2 and TRBJ1-2, with unresolved D. This CDR3 spans 14 amino acids. Trimming left V 1 base short and J 2 bases short, with 8 bases between. Germline loops: CDR1 SGHTA, CDR2 FQGNSA. CDR3 DNA: TGTGCCAGCAGCTTAGAAGGAGGCAACTATGGCTACACCTTC. Encoded protein: CASSLEGGNYGYTF.

The chain carries TRBV2 and TRBJ2-7; 9 positions agree with TRBD2. The CDR3 has 14 amino acids. CDR1 is SNHLY, CDR2 FYNNEI, per germline. V shed 7 bases, J shed 4 bases, and the junction held 8 bases outside the gene matches. The CDR3 here is CASKRRGGLYEQYF. The CDR3 DNA is TGTGCCAGCAAGAGGCGGGGGGGCTTATACGAGCAGTACTTC.

This chain joins TRBV9 and TRBJ1-3; 7 bases match TRBD1. The CDR3 contains 16 residues. Germline trimming cut 0 bases from V and 0 bases from J; bases unmatched to any gene: 3. Germline CDR1 and CDR2: SGDLS and YYNGEE. The CDR3 protein is CASSVGTGSSGNTIYF. Here the CDR3 DNA reads TGTGCCAGCAGCGTAGGGACAGGTAGCTCTGGAAACACCATATATTTT.

V gene TRBV19 combines with J gene TRBJ2-1; D gene ambiguous. The germline gives CDR1 LNHDA, CDR2 SQIVND (reference sequence). The CDR3 runs to 14 residues. V was pared by 8 bases and J by 1 base, with 12 bases between. The CDR3 is CASGDSHSYNEQFF. The DNA of the CDR3 is TGTGCCAGTGGAGACTCCCATTCCTACAATGAGCAGTTCTTC.

The J gene is TRBJ1-3, the V gene TRBV2; a weak D match, TRBD1 (5 bases). Per the germline V gene, CDR1 is SNHLY and CDR2 is FYNNEI. This CDR3 contains 14 residues. V was shortened by 6 bases and J by 0 bases, with 9 bases between the two germline ends. For the CDR3, the DNA is TGTGCCAGCAGGACAGTTGTCTCTGGAAACACCATATATTTT. This codes for CASRTVVSGNTIYF.

This clone appeared a single time. The rearrangement uses TRBV6-6 and TRBJ1-4; a possible D gene is TRBD1 (5 bases). CDR3 length: 14 amino acids. Germline CDR1 reads MNHNY; CDR2 reads SVGAGI (reference sequence). The germline V and J ends were trimmed by 5 bases and 7 bases, with 14 bases remaining between them. The CDR3 DNA is TGTGCCAGCAGTGACGGGGGTGTAGGTGAAAAACTGTTTTTT. It specifies CASSDGGVGEKLFF.

This clone occurred a few times. The chain uses TRBV5-1 and TRBJ2-1; 10 bases are shared with TRBD1. V was clipped by 5 bases and J by 9 bases; unmatched bases: 8. There are 14 residues in the CDR3. Germline loops: CDR1 SGHRS, CDR2 YFSETQ. The CDR3: CASSLTGGILEQFF. The CDR3 DNA is TGCGCCAGCAGTTTGACAGGGGGCATTCTTGAGCAGTTCTTC.

The DNA for the CDR3 is TGTGCCAGCAGATATAACGGGGAGGTAAATCAGCCCCAGCATTTT. Its protein is CASRYNGEVNQPQHF. The V gene is TRBV28, the J gene TRBJ1-5, with no clear D. Deletions cut 6 bases from V and 4 bases from J, with 16 bases between. CDR1 is MDHEN and CDR2 is SYDVKM in the germline V gene. The CDR3 extends over 15 amino acids.

This chain links TRBV11-2 with TRBJ2-1, with 8 nucleotides matching TRBD1. Trimming took 2 bases from V and 0 from J; bases not matched to a gene: 3. Germline-derived CDR1 and CDR2 are SGHAT and FQNNGV. CDR3 length: 16 residues. The CDR3 loop reads CASSLRQGSSYNEQFF. In DNA, the CDR3 is TGTGCCAGCAGCTTACGACAGGGGAGCTCCTACAATGAGCAGTTCTTC.

This chain links TRBV19 with TRBJ1-1; perhaps TRBD1 as D (5 bases). Germline V gene sequence: CDR1 LNHDA, CDR2 SQIVND (reference sequence). This CDR3 spans 13 amino acids. V dropped 6 bases and J dropped 5 bases, with 13 bases sitting between them. For the CDR3, the DNA is TGTGCCAGTAGCTCACTCGGGGGTACTGAAGCTTTCTTT. This translates into CASSSLGGTEAFF.

This chain connects TRBV7-9 to TRBJ1-1, with D tentatively TRBD1 (5 bases). The V gene lost 1 base and the J gene lost 8 bases, with 14 bases spanning the gap. The germline V gene has CDR1 SEHNR and CDR2 FQNEAQ (reference sequence). The CDR3 has 14 amino acids. CDR3 loop: CASSLGVGAGEAFF. The CDR3 nucleotides read TGTGCCAGCAGCTTAGGAGTAGGGGCAGGAGAAGCTTTCTTT. Full variable domain (missing parts from reference TRBV7-9 and TRBJ1-1): DTGVSQNPRHKITKRGQNVTFRCDPISEHNRLYWYRQTLGQGPEFLTYFQNEAQLEKSRLLSDRFSAERPKGSFSTLEIQRTEQGDSAMYLCASSLGVGAGEAFFGQGTRLTVV.

V is TRBV20-1 and J is TRBJ2-3, with D unclear. The CDR3 is made up of 11 amino acids. The germline CDR1 and CDR2 sequences are DFQATT and SNEGSKA (reference sequence). Trimming left V 1 base short and J 8 bases short, with 7 bases between. This CDR3 is CSARVKRTQYF. CDR3 in DNA: TGCAGTGCTAGAGTGAAGCGTACGCAGTATTTT.

The chain is built from TRBV2 and TRBJ1-1; TRBD1 agrees at 8 bases. Germline CDR1 is SNHLY and CDR2 is FYNNEI. Trimming at V came to 8 bases and at J to 4 bases, leaving 12 bases not matched to a gene. The CDR3 has 15 residues. DNA of the CDR3: TGTGCCAGCCGCCCGAATTACAGGGGGAGCACTGAAGCTTTCTTT. Its translation: CASRPNYRGSTEAFF.

The chain combines TRBV28 with TRBJ1-5; D gene ambiguous. V was trimmed by 8 bases and J by 7 bases, leaving 18 bases between them. The CDR3 sequence is 14 residues long. Germline V lookup: CDR1 MDHEN, CDR2 SYDVKM. CDR3 sequence reads: CASVKGPGRQPQHF. The CDR3 nucleotides read TGTGCCAGCGTAAAAGGGCCCGGGAGACAGCCCCAGCATTTT.